These T cell receptor beta chains were read from a single sample in a study of blood T cell repertoires in COVID-19. Repertoires were generated with immunoSEQ multiplex PCR, while TCRdb's copy carries only in-frame clones and drops some. The sample lists around 700,000 clones; more than 80% were seen once. Specimen: peripheral blood. The receptor set was obtained from a woman aged 18-29 years with acute or convalescent COVID-19. The CDR3 runs from the conserved cysteine through the conserved F or W. Each record gives: CDR3 length, V gene, D gene, J gene, clone size, CDR3 DNA, CDR3 protein. A D gene is named only where the DNA matches it firmly. Clone size is given for some rows only: seen once, a few or many times, or a class if the clone is expanded.

CDR3 length: 19; V gene: TRBV4-3; D gene: TRBD1; J gene: TRBJ1-2; clone size: .; CDR3 DNA: TGCGCCAGCAGCCAAGAGAACTCGGGACAGGGGGGAATTAGCTATGGCTACACCTTC; CDR3 protein: CASSQENSGQGGISYGYTF
CDR3 length: 16; V gene: TRBV7-4; D gene: TRBD1; J gene: TRBJ1-6; clone size: .; CDR3 DNA: TGTGCCAGCAGTTTCCGGGACAGGGTACATAATTCACCCCTCCACTTT; CDR3 protein: CASSFRDRVHNSPLHF
CDR3 length: 15; V gene: TRBV9; D gene: .; J gene: TRBJ1-5; clone size: .; CDR3 DNA: TGTGCCAGCAGCGTAGGGACAGCTAGCAATCAGCCCCAGCATTTT; CDR3 protein: CASSVGTASNQPQHF
CDR3 length: 14; V gene: TRBV6-1; D gene: .; J gene: TRBJ1-1; clone size: .; CDR3 DNA: TGTGCCAGCAGTGAACGACCCCGAGGCATTGAAGCTTTCTTT; CDR3 protein: CASSERPRGIEAFF
CDR3 length: 15; V gene: TRBV4-1; D gene: .; J gene: TRBJ1-2; clone size: .; CDR3 DNA: TGCGCCAGCAGCCAAGGCCGGGGTCAAAACTATGGCTACACCTTC; CDR3 protein: CASSQGRGQNYGYTF
CDR3 length: 11; V gene: TRBV6-6; D gene: .; J gene: TRBJ2-5; clone size: .; CDR3 DNA: TGTGCCAGCACTAATAAAGAGACCCAGTACTTC; CDR3 protein: CASTNKETQYF
CDR3 length: 14; V gene: TRBV5-1; D gene: TRBD1; J gene: TRBJ1-2; clone size: .; CDR3 DNA: TGCGCCAGCAGGGGAGGACAGGGAAGGCATGGCTACACCTTC; CDR3 protein: CASRGGQGRHGYTF
CDR3 length: 13; V gene: TRBV6-5; D gene: .; J gene: TRBJ2-7; clone size: .; CDR3 DNA: TGTGCCAGCACTCGGGACAACTCCTACGAGCAGTACTTC; CDR3 protein: CASTRDNSYEQYF
CDR3 length: 16; V gene: TRBV3-1/TRBV3-2; D gene: TRBD2; J gene: TRBJ2-5; clone size: .; CDR3 DNA: TGTGCCAGCAGCCCCTCGACTAGCGGGGGGGAAGAGACCCAGTACTTC; CDR3 protein: CASSPSTSGGEETQYF
CDR3 length: 15; V gene: TRBV21-1; D gene: .; J gene: TRBJ2-7; clone size: once; CDR3 DNA: TGTGCCAGCAGACGCACTCCCCGGGTAGAGGGCGAGCAGTACTTC; CDR3 protein: CASRRTPRVEGEQYF
CDR3 length: 12; V gene: TRBV30; D gene: TRBD1; J gene: TRBJ2-2; clone size: once; CDR3 DNA: TGTGCCTGGAGACAGGGGGCAGGGGAGCTGTTTTTT; CDR3 protein: CAWRQGAGELFF
CDR3 length: 10; V gene: TRBV12-3/TRBV12-4; D gene: .; J gene: TRBJ1-1; clone size: .; CDR3 DNA: TGTGCCACCCAAGGGGGTAGCGCTTTCTTT; CDR3 protein: CATQGGSAFF
CDR3 length: 15; V gene: TRBV5-1; D gene: TRBD1; J gene: TRBJ2-1; clone size: .; CDR3 DNA: TGCGCCAGCAGACCCGGACAGGGCAACTACAATGAGCAGTTCTTC; CDR3 protein: CASRPGQGNYNEQFF
CDR3 length: 14; V gene: TRBV11-2; D gene: .; J gene: TRBJ2-5; clone size: once; CDR3 DNA: TGTGCCAGCAGCTTACAGGGGCTTCTACGGACCCAGTACTTC; CDR3 protein: CASSLQGLLRTQYF
CDR3 length: 19; V gene: TRBV7-9; D gene: TRBD2; J gene: TRBJ2-3; clone size: once; CDR3 DNA: TGTGCCAGCAGCCCCCGCGGACTAGCGTTTTTGTCTAGCACAGATACGCAGTATTTT; CDR3 protein: CASSPRGLAFLSSTDTQYF
CDR3 length: 13; V gene: TRBV24-1; D gene: TRBD1; J gene: TRBJ2-3; clone size: .; CDR3 DNA: TGTGCCACCCAGGGACAGGGGCCAGATACGCAGTATTTT; CDR3 protein: CATQGQGPDTQYF
CDR3 length: 15; V gene: TRBV6-4; D gene: .; J gene: TRBJ2-3; clone size: .; CDR3 DNA: TGTGCCAGCAGTGTAGGGGGAGTTGGCACAGATACGCAGTATTTT; CDR3 protein: CASSVGGVGTDTQYF